A selection of T cell receptor beta chains follows, all from one sample in a study of long-term antiretroviral therapy in people with HIV. The protocol was immunoSEQ multiplex PCR, while the TCRdb copy is restricted to in-frame clones and leaves out a portion. The sample consists of some 23,000 clones, approximately 80% of them appearing once. The sample in question was unsorted PBMCs, obtained 0.3 years after starting antiretroviral therapy. These receptors were obtained from a middle-aged man with HIV. CDR3s include the opening cysteine and the closing phenylalanine or tryptophan. The D gene is left open where the match is weak. Clone size is not always given. Where it is, it says once, few, many or a class for expanded clones.

size	J	D	V	DNA	CDR3
.	TRBJ1-1	TRBD1	TRBV5-4	TGTGCCAGCAGCTCAATAGGACAGGGAAGGGAAGCTTTCTTT	CASSSIGQGREAFF
.	TRBJ1-1	TRBD1	TRBV19	TGTGCCAGTAGTATCGGACAGGGCGCTGAAGCTTTCTTT	CASSIGQGAEAFF
.	TRBJ1-2	TRBD1	TRBV6-1	TGTGCCAGCAGTGAAGCCCCGACAGGGCTGGCGGGCTACACCTTC	CASSEAPTGLAGYTF
once	TRBJ2-6	.	TRBV4-3	TGCGCCAGCAGCCAAGACGTGACCTCTGGGGCCAACGTCCTGACTTTC	CASSQDVTSGANVLTF
.	TRBJ2-2	TRBD1	TRBV6-5	TGTGCCAGCAGTTACGCGGGACAGGCCGGGGAGCTGTTTTTT	CASSYAGQAGELFF
.	TRBJ1-5	.	TRBV2	TGTGCCAGCAGGTCCAAGGGCGACAATCAGCCCCAGCATTTT	CASRSKGDNQPQHF
.	TRBJ2-3	.	TRBV11-2	TGTGCCAGCAGCAAACACGGGTCACTCACAGATACGCAGTATTTT	CASSKHGSLTDTQYF
.	TRBJ2-1	.	TRBV30	TGTGCCTGTCAAAAGGGGTCCAGCTCCTACAATGAGCAGTTCTTC	CACQKGSSSYNEQFF
.	TRBJ2-7	.	TRBV5-4	TGTGCCAGCAGCCAAGGGAGCAGGGGGGACGAGCAGTACTTC	CASSQGSRGDEQYF
.	TRBJ2-3	TRBD2	TRBV6-4	TGTGCCAGCAGTCCTAGCGGGAGCACAGATACGCAGTATTTT	CASSPSGSTDTQYF
.	TRBJ1-2	.	TRBV4-1	TGCGCCAGCAGCCAAGGGGCCCTGTGGGGGATCGATGGCTACACCTTC	CASSQGALWGIDGYTF
.	TRBJ1-4	TRBD1	TRBV4-3	TGCGCCAGCAGCCAAGAGCCCCCACCCGGGACAGGGAATGAAAAACTGTTTTTT	CASSQEPPPGTGNEKLFF
.	TRBJ2-2	TRBD1	TRBV5-4	TGTGCCAGCAGCTACGACAGGGGTTGGACCGGGGAGCTGTTTTTT	CASSYDRGWTGELFF
.	TRBJ2-5	.	TRBV29-1	TGCAGCGTTGGAGGGGATCGGGAGACCCAGTACTTC	CSVGGDRETQYF
.	TRBJ1-2	.	TRBV29-1	TGCAGCGCTTCGACAGCAAATAACTATGGCTACACCTTC	CSASTANNYGYTF
.	TRBJ1-2	TRBD1	TRBV30	TGTGCCTGGAGTTCCCAGGGGGCAGATGGCTACACCTTC	CAWSSQGADGYTF
.	TRBJ1-2	.	TRBV6-1	TGTGCCAGCAGTGCGTATTTACAGGGCCCTAACTATGGCTACACCTTC	CASSAYLQGPNYGYTF
.	TRBJ2-3	TRBD1	TRBV11-2	TGTGCCAGCAGCTCCGGGACAGGGTTGGAACTCGGCACAGATACGCAGTATTTT	CASSSGTGLELGTDTQYF
.	TRBJ1-4	TRBD1	TRBV4-3	TGCGCCAGCAGCTACGGGACAGCTGCTGAAAAACTGTTTTTT	CASSYGTAAEKLFF
.	TRBJ2-7	TRBD1	TRBV18	TGTGCCAGCTCAGCCGGGACAGTTTTTGAGTACGAGCAGTACTTC	CASSAGTVFEYEQYF
.	TRBJ2-3	TRBD2	TRBV7-9	TGTGCCAGCAGCCAAAGGCGGTCCGCGGGGGGGCCCACAGATACGCAGTATTTT	CASSQRRSAGGPTDTQYF
.	TRBJ2-1	.	TRBV11-2	TGTGCCAGCAGCCCAGTGATCGGACTAATGCTCTTC	CASSPVIGLMLF
.	TRBJ1-2	.	TRBV7-2	TGTGCCAGCAGCTCCGCAGGTATCGGAAGAGGCTACACCTTC	CASSSAGIGRGYTF
.	TRBJ2-1	TRBD2	TRBV19	TGTGCCAGTAGTTCGGGACTAGCGGACTACAATGAGCAGTTCTTC	CASSSGLADYNEQFF
.	TRBJ1-3	.	TRBV5-4	TGTGCCAGCAGTCTCGGGGGGAAAGGAAACACCATATATTTT	CASSLGGKGNTIYF
.	TRBJ2-1	TRBD2	TRBV7-9	TGTGCCAGCAGCCCGGGGGGGGAGAATGAGCAGTTCTTC	CASSPGGENEQFF
.	TRBJ1-2	.	TRBV5-6	TGTGCCAGCAGCTTGGTCGTCGGTGACTACACCTTC	CASSLVVGDYTF
.	TRBJ1-1	.	TRBV10-1	TGCGCCAGCAGTGAGGGAGACAGAGGCACTGAAGCTTTCTTT	CASSEGDRGTEAFF
.	TRBJ1-5	.	TRBV5-1	TGCGCCAGCAGCTTGTCAGCCAGGGACGGCAATCAGCCCCAGCATTTT	CASSLSARDGNQPQHF